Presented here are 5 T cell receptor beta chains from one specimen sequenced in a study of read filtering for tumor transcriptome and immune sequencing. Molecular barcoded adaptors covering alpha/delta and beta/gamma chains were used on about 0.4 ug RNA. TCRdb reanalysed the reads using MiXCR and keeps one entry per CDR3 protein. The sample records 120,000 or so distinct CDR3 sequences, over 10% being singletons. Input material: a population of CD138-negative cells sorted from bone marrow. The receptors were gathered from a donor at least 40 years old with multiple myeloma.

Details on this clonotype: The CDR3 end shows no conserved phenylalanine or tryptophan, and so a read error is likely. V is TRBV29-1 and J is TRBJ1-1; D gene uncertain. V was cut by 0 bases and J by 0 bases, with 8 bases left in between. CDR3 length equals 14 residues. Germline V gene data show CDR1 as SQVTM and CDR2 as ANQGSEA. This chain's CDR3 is CSVEDLILNTEAFL. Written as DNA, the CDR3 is TGCAGCGTTGAAGATCTGATACTGAACACTGAAGCTTTCCTT.

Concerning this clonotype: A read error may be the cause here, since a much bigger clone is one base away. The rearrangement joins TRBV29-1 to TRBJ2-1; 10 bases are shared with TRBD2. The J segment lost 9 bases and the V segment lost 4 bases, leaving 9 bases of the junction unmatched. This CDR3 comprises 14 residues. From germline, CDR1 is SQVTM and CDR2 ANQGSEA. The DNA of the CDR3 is TGCAGCGTTGTGTCTAGCGGGAGTGCAAGTGAGCAGTTCTTC. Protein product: CSVVSSGSASEQFF.

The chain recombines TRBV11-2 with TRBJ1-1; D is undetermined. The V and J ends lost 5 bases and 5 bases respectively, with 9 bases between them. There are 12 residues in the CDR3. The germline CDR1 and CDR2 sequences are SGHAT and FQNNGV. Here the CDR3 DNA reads TGTGCCAGCAGCCTCTTACGGACTGAAGCTTTCTTT. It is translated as CASSLLRTEAFF.

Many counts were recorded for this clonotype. In DNA form, the CDR3 reads TGCAGTGCTAGTATCCCTAGCGGGAGGGTTACGTTCTTC. Its translation is CSASIPSGRVTFF. The chain employs TRBV20-1 and TRBJ2-1; the match to TRBD2 covers 12 bases. V was clipped by 3 bases and J by 15 bases; unmatched bases: 9. The CDR3 is 13 amino acids. Germline V gene lookup returns CDR1 DFQATT and CDR2 SNEGSKA (reference sequence).

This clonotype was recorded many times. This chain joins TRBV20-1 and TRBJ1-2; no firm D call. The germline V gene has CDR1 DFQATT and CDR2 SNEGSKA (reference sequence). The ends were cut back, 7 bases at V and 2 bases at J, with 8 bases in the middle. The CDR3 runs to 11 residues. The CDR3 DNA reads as TGCAGTGTAGGCCAGAACTATGGCTACACCTTC. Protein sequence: CSVGQNYGYTF.